A selection of T cell receptor beta chains follows, all from one sample in a study of T cells after yellow fever vaccination. TCRdb called the 5' RACE reads again in MiXCR, with one record for every CDR3 protein. The sample consists of 250,000 to 400,000 distinct CDR3 sequences, over 3.5% of them appearing once. Material: PBMCs, obtained 5 days after the yellow fever booster vaccination. The origin of the receptors is a young man who received the YFV17D yellow fever vaccine. Each CDR3 is given with its conserved first and last residue. Each record gives: D gene, J gene, V gene, clone size, CDR3 DNA, CDR3 protein. The D gene is left open where the match is weak. A clone size is listed for some rows: how often the clone was seen (once, few, many), or a class if it is expanded.

d_call: TRBD1; j_call: TRBJ2-1; v_call: TRBV29-1; clone_size: few; cdr3_nt: TGCAGCGTAACCGGGACAGGGGCGTACAATGAGCAGTTCTTC; cdr3_aa: CSVTGTGAYNEQFF
d_call: NA; j_call: TRBJ2-2; v_call: TRBV4-1; clone_size: many; cdr3_nt: TGCGCCAGCAGCCCCGCCCCCGCTAGAAACACCGGGGAGCTGTTTTTT; cdr3_aa: CASSPAPARNTGELFF
d_call: NA; j_call: TRBJ1-1; v_call: TRBV5-1; clone_size: many; cdr3_nt: TGCGCCAGCAGCTTGGCAGGGTCCGGTAACACTGAAGCTTTCTTT; cdr3_aa: CASSLAGSGNTEAFF
d_call: NA; j_call: TRBJ2-3; v_call: TRBV5-1; clone_size: few; cdr3_nt: TGCGCCAGCAGCTTGCTAGAGGATACGCAGTATTTT; cdr3_aa: CASSLLEDTQYF
d_call: NA; j_call: TRBJ2-4; v_call: TRBV7-8; clone_size: NA; cdr3_nt: TGTGCCAGCAGCTTTTTATGGGACGGGAACAAAAACATTCAGTACTTC; cdr3_aa: CASSFLWDGNKNIQYF
d_call: TRBD1; j_call: TRBJ1-2; v_call: TRBV4-2; clone_size: NA; cdr3_nt: TGTGCCAGCAGCCAAGAGCTAAGGGGGCCCACCTATGGCTACACCTTC; cdr3_aa: CASSQELRGPTYGYTF
d_call: TRBD2; j_call: TRBJ2-7; v_call: TRBV15; clone_size: NA; cdr3_nt: TGTGCCACCAGCAGAGCTGTTAGCGGGGTTTACGAGCAGTACTTC; cdr3_aa: CATSRAVSGVYEQYF
d_call: NA; j_call: TRBJ2-1; v_call: TRBV6-1; clone_size: NA; cdr3_nt: TGTGCCAGCAGTGAGAATTTAGGCCCCTACAATGAGCAGTTCTTC; cdr3_aa: CASSENLGPYNEQFF
d_call: NA; j_call: TRBJ1-5; v_call: TRBV5-1; clone_size: NA; cdr3_nt: TGCGCCAGCAGCTTGGAGGCCGGTGCGCAGCCCCAGCATTTT; cdr3_aa: CASSLEAGAQPQHF
d_call: TRBD1; j_call: TRBJ1-5; v_call: TRBV7-2; clone_size: many; cdr3_nt: TGTGCCAGCAGCCAAGGGGGCACCAATCAGCCCCAGCATTTT; cdr3_aa: CASSQGGTNQPQHF
d_call: NA; j_call: TRBJ2-5; v_call: TRBV7-2; clone_size: few; cdr3_nt: TGTGCCAGCAACAGAGGGGGGACCCAGTACTTC; cdr3_aa: CASNRGGTQYF
d_call: NA; j_call: TRBJ2-5; v_call: TRBV18; clone_size: many; cdr3_nt: TGTGCCAGCTCACCAAGCGGGTCGGAGACCCAGTACTTC; cdr3_aa: CASSPSGSETQYF
d_call: TRBD1; j_call: TRBJ2-1; v_call: TRBV7-9; clone_size: NA; cdr3_nt: TGTGCCAGCAGCTTGCCGGGACAGGGGATAGATGAGCAGTTCTTC; cdr3_aa: CASSLPGQGIDEQFF
d_call: NA; j_call: TRBJ2-3; v_call: TRBV3-1; clone_size: NA; cdr3_nt: TGTGCCAGCAGCTTAAGCCCCCCAGATACGCAGTATTTT; cdr3_aa: CASSLSPPDTQYF
d_call: NA; j_call: TRBJ1-4; v_call: TRBV24-1; clone_size: few; cdr3_nt: TGTGCCACCAGCGAAGTCCAAGCAACTAATGAAAAACTGTTTTTT; cdr3_aa: CATSEVQATNEKLFF
d_call: TRBD1; j_call: TRBJ1-4; v_call: TRBV27; clone_size: few; cdr3_nt: TGTGCCAGCAGTTTGAACGCGAGGACAGGGCCCCGAACTAATGAAAAACTGTTTTTT; cdr3_aa: CASSLNARTGPRTNEKLFF
d_call: NA; j_call: TRBJ2-3; v_call: TRBV11-2; clone_size: NA; cdr3_nt: TGTGCCAGCAGCCCGCGGCCTGAGACCGATACGCAGTATTTT; cdr3_aa: CASSPRPETDTQYF
d_call: TRBD1; j_call: TRBJ1-4; v_call: TRBV5-1; clone_size: NA; cdr3_nt: TGCGCCAGCGGGGGGACGGGACAGTCGGATGAAAAACTGTTTTTT; cdr3_aa: CASGGTGQSDEKLFF